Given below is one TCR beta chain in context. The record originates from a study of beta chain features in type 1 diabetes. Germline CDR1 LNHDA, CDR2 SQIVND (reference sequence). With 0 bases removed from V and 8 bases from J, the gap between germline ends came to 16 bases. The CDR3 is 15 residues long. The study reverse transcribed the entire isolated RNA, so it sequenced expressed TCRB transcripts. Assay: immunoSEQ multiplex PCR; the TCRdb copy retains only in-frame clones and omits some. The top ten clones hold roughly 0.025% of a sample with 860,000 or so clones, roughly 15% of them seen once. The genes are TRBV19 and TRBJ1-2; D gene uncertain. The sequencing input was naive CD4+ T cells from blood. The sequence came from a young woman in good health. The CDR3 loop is CASSIDRLDLRGYTF. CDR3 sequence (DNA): TGTGCCAGTAGTATAGATCGATTGGATCTGCGGGGCTACACCTTC.